This entry is about one TCR beta chain. This clonotype was recorded at least ten times. Its antigen remains unidentified. Base-call qualities are not available, and no considerably larger clone is one nucleotide away. Sequencing instrument: Illumina NovaSeq 6000. TCRalpha and TCRbeta cDNA libraries were constructed by 5'RACE with constant-segment primers, with sample barcodes and unique molecular identifiers being introduced. RNA was extracted from every sample with Trizol reagent. Amplification of the libraries took two PCR steps, and the second step added a second sample barcode plus Illumina TruSeq adapters. The libraries were sequenced on an Illumina NovaSeq using 2 x 150 bp paired-end reads. As for the authors' bioinformatics: Demultiplexing of reads and collapsing into UMI-guided consensus sequences were performed with migec v1.2.7. Using mixcr v2.1.11, UMI consensuses were aligned to TRA and TRB V and J templates and then assembled into clonotypes. Clonotypes were classified as expanded or contracted when called significant by both edgeR and NoisET, with noise models trained on biological replicates. For edgeR calls, a false discovery rate-adjusted p below 0.01 and a log2 fold-change threshold of 1 were applied. As an exploratory analysis of dynamics, max-normalized trajectories of the 1000 most abundant clonotypes were examined by PCA with hierarchical clustering. Each responding clone was given a CD4 or CD8 phenotype based on the CD4+ and CD8+ repertoires, which had been sequenced separately. TCRdb took the public reads, trimmed them with fastp at Q25, ran MiXCR for clone calling and kept in-frame beta chains. Every CDR3 protein is listed once, alongside the most common genes and DNA of its rows. The V and J calls were determined by TCRdb, not by the authors. Across this sample there are approximately 580,000 distinct CDR3 sequences, with over 20% seen only once. The ten largest clones represent under 15% of the sample.

The entry originates in a study of T-cell memory formation after mild COVID-19 (dated by TCRdb to about 2021). At the level of the whole study: TCR sequence clusters from the two donors were found to be largely donor specific. In a couple of donors, T-cell clones that expanded and contracted after mild COVID-19 were tracked by sequencing TCRalpha and TCRbeta repertoires over time. The cohort was made up of two young adult volunteers, one female and one male, who were previously healthy. Broad study findings and their caveats: Balanced CD4/CD8 phenotypes were observed for clones contracting from day 15 to 85, whereas a bias towards CD4+ was observed for a second wave of clones expanding from day 15 to 37. Contracting CD4+ clones turned up mainly in the CM and EM memory subsets, whereas EMRA was where CD8+ clones were enriched. Whether the second-wave clones peaking on day 37 were SARS-CoV-2 specific was not confirmed. Some responding clones were found in pre-infection memory, which suggests that pre-existing cross-reactive memory T cells took part in the SARS-CoV-2 response. The study included only two mild cases, and larger cohorts that include severe cases with pre-infection samples were judged to be necessary.

The trim is 3 bases for V and 8 bases for J, with a gap of 6 bases between the germline ends. The cysteine opens and the phenylalanine closes a CDR3 of 11 amino acids. Here the CDR3 DNA is all that survives: 33 bases in frame from base 1. Ficoll-Paque density gradient centrifugation was the method used to isolate PBMCs. The chain joins TRBV12-3 or TRBV12-4 to TRBJ2-3, and perhaps TRBD2 as D gene, on 6 matching bases. This TCR derives from an adult woman who had mild COVID-19 (a few samples of this study predate the infection). The sample titles of this study are shuffled in the database, so cell type and time point are left out; the donor was told from shared clones. Sequenced input: PBMCs or a T cell subset sorted from them (not recorded which). The DNA sequence is given as TGTGCCAGCAGTTTGGGGGGTACGCAGTATTTT. Protein translation: CASSLGGTQYF.